A single sample is the source of the 30 T cell receptor beta chains below, sequenced in a study of blood T cell repertoires in COVID-19. Data came from immunoSEQ multiplex PCR; TCRdb stores just in-frame clones and leaves some out. Of around 140,000 clones listed, 78% are singletons. Sequencing input: PBMCs or T cells enriched from blood (not recorded which). These receptor sequences come from a woman aged 45 to 65 who had recovered from COVID-19.

This chain links TRBV3-1 (or the pseudogene TRBV3-2) with TRBJ2-1; D may be TRBD2 (5 bases). Looked up from germline, CDR1 is LGHDT and CDR2 is YNNKEL (reference sequence). The CDR3 length is 14 residues. The V and J ends lost 3 bases and 1 base respectively, with 7 bases between them. For the CDR3, the DNA is TGTGCCAGCAGCCAGGACTGGTCCTACAATGAGCAGTTCTTC. Its protein is CASSQDWSYNEQFF.

This clone was counted a few times. This chain uses TRBV7-9 with TRBJ1-2, with a possible D match to TRBD1 (5 bases). The CDR3 contains 15 residues. With 0 bases removed from V and 6 bases from J, the gap between germline ends came to 14 bases. Germline CDR1 reads SEHNR; CDR2 reads FQNEAQ (reference sequence). CDR3 sequence reads: CASSLAGQQRNGYTF. As DNA, the CDR3 is TGTGCCAGCAGCTTAGCTGGACAACAAAGGAATGGCTACACCTTC. Supplemented by reference TRBV7-9 and TRBJ1-2, the full variable domain reads DTGVSQNPRHKITKRGQNVTFRCDPISEHNRLYWYRQTLGQGPEFLTYFQNEAQLEKSRLLSDRFSAERPKGSFSTLEIQRTEQGDSAMYLCASSLAGQQRNGYTFGSGTRLTVV.

On this clone: The junction does not match germline at one end; this may be a read error. This rearrangement joins TRBV2 to TRBJ1-2; D gene ambiguous. Germline V gene data show CDR1 as SNHLY and CDR2 as FYNNEI. The CDR3 is made up of 12 amino acids. The chain's CDR3 is CASVRVNDGYTF. As DNA, the CDR3 is TGTGCCAGCGTTCGGGTTAACGATGGCTACACCTTC.

The chain carries TRBV6-5 and TRBJ1-2; D is unresolved. This CDR3 has 14 residues. V was clipped by 7 bases and J by 7 bases, with 19 bases between them. Per the germline V gene, CDR1 is MNHEY and CDR2 is SVGAGI. CDR3 residues: CASTPAGAMAGYTF. CDR3 bases: TGTGCCAGCACCCCGGCGGGTGCTATGGCTGGCTACACCTTC.

The rearrangement joins TRBV7-8 to TRBJ2-7; D perhaps matches TRBD1 (7 bases). V gave up 1 base and J gave up 7 bases, with 11 bases separating them. Per germline, CDR1 SGHVS and CDR2 FQNEAQ. This CDR3 comprises 13 residues. The CDR3: CASSLGQGGEQYV. CDR3 in DNA: TGTGCCAGCAGCTTAGGCCAGGGGGGAGAGCAGTACGTC.

CDR3 DNA: TGTGCCGGGGGACAGGGAAACGAGCAGTACTTC. It is translated as CAGGQGNEQYF. V usage is TRBV6-4 and J usage is TRBJ2-7; 9 bases align to TRBD1. There are 11 residues in the CDR3. CDR1 is MRHNA and CDR2 is SNTAGT in the germline V gene. Losses at the gene ends were 11 bases for V and 5 bases for J; bases not matched to a gene: 4.

The rearrangement joins TRBV6-4 to TRBJ2-1; weak D call: TRBD2 (7 bases). The V end lost 0 bases, the J end lost 10 bases, and 16 bases lay between the germline ends. This CDR3 has 15 residues. Per germline, CDR1 MRHNA and CDR2 SNTAGT. In DNA form, the CDR3 reads TGTGCCAGCAGTGACTCCGGCGGGGGCCACGGAGAGCAGTTCTTC. The encoded protein is CASSDSGGGHGEQFF.

This chain links TRBV5-4 with TRBJ1-2, with TRBD1 matching over 8 bases. The CDR3 length is 15 residues. Germline V CDR1 and CDR2: SGHNT, YYREEE (reference sequence). V gave up 4 bases and J gave up 2 bases; unmatched junction bases: 7. The CDR3 coding sequence is TGTGCCAGCAGCCCCCGGGACAGGATAAACTATGGCTACACCTTC. As protein: CASSPRDRINYGYTF.

The chain has TRBV6-5 and TRBJ1-2, with 8 bases aligning to TRBD1. With 0 bases clipped from V and 7 bases from J, the junction kept 10 bases outside the gene matches. The CDR3 covers 16 residues. Germline CDR1 reads MNHEY; CDR2 reads SVGAGI. The DNA for the CDR3 is TGTGCCAGCAGTTACTCGAGACCCAGGGGGCTGGGTGGCTACACCTTC. Translation gives CASSYSRPRGLGGYTF.

The rearrangement joins TRBV6-5 to TRBJ2-1; 9 bases fit TRBD1. The CDR3 runs to 13 residues. V was clipped by 6 bases and J by 4 bases; unmatched bases: 1. Germline V gives CDR1 MNHEY, CDR2 SVGAGI. In DNA form, the CDR3 reads TGTGCCAGCAGGGACAGGGGTTACAATGAGCAGTTCTTC. The encoded protein is CASRDRGYNEQFF.

This clone was seen a few times. The genes are TRBV18 and TRBJ1-4; 10 bases line up with TRBD1. Germline V lookup: CDR1 KGHSH, CDR2 LQKENI. Trimming removed 1 base from V and 6 bases from J; junction bases left unmatched: 11. The CDR3 sequence is 18 residues long. CDR3 nucleotide sequence: TGTGCCAGCTCACCACGCGGGACAGGGGAAATCAGAGATGAAAAACTGTTTTTT. Translating it yields CASSPRGTGEIRDEKLFF.

V usage is TRBV15 and J usage is TRBJ1-1, with D unresolved. CDR3 length equals 12 residues. Germline-derived CDR1 and CDR2 are LNHNV and YYDKDF (reference sequence). With 1 base removed from V and 8 bases from J, the gap between germline ends came to 8 bases. The CDR3 DNA is TGTGCCACCAGCAGAGGGCGGTTCGAAGCTTTCTTT. It encodes CATSRGRFEAFF. The whole variable domain, filled in from reference TRBV15 and TRBJ1-1, reads DAMVIQNPRYQVTQFGKPVTLSCSQTLNHNVMYWYQQKSSQAPKLLFHYYDKDFNNEADTPDNFQSRRPNTSFCFLDIRSPGLGDTAMYLCATSRGRFEAFFGQGTRLTVV.

This CDR3 is CASLAWRGNTEAFF. The CDR3 DNA sequence: TGTGCCAGCTTAGCCTGGCGGGGGAACACTGAAGCTTTCTTT. This chain joins TRBV18 and TRBJ1-1; D is undetermined. V lost 7 bases to trimming and J lost 1 base, with 13 bases between them. The V gene's germline CDR1 is KGHSH and CDR2 LQKENI. The CDR3 sequence is 14 residues long. The whole variable domain, filled in from reference TRBV18 and TRBJ1-1, reads NAGVMQNPRHLVRRRGQEARLRCSPMKGHSHVYWYRQLPEEGLKFMVYLQKENIIDESGMPKERFSAEFPKEGPSILRIQQVVRGDSAAYFCASLAWRGNTEAFFGQGTRLTVV.

The chain couples TRBV18 to TRBJ2-7; 8 positions match TRBD1. The V gene's germline CDR1 is KGHSH and CDR2 LQKENI. V shed 6 bases, J shed 0 bases, and the junction held 16 bases outside the gene matches. This CDR3 has 18 residues. The CDR3 DNA follows: TGTGCCAGCTCCCTATCCCCAAGGGGACAGGCGCTCTCCTACGAGCAGTACTTC. Translated: CASSLSPRGQALSYEQYF.

The V call is TRBV6-5, the J call TRBJ1-2; TRBD1 might be the D (5 bases). The CDR3 has 12 residues. Germline loops: CDR1 MNHEY, CDR2 SVGAGI. Trimming shortened V by 8 bases and J by 4 bases, and 11 bases separated the two germline ends. In DNA, the CDR3 is TGTGCCAGCGGGACTGACGTCTATGGCTACACCTTC. Its protein product is CASGTDVYGYTF.

The chain recombines TRBV19 with TRBJ1-6; possible D gene TRBD1, 5 bases. This CDR3 is built from 16 residues. Trimming removed 7 bases from V and 0 bases from J, with 13 bases in between. Germline V gene lookup returns CDR1 LNHDA and CDR2 SQIVND (reference sequence). The CDR3 sequence is CASTKGQGSYNSPLHF. Written as DNA, the CDR3 is TGTGCCAGTACCAAAGGGCAGGGCTCCTATAATTCACCCCTCCACTTT.

The CDR3 bases are TGTGCCTCATCACCGGACAGGGATCAGCCCCAGCATTTT. Its protein product is CASSPDRDQPQHF. The chain is built from TRBV19 and TRBJ1-5; 8 bases match TRBD1. Germline CDR1 is LNHDA and CDR2 is SQIVND (reference sequence). There are 13 residues in the CDR3. V shed 11 bases, J shed 5 bases, and the junction held 8 bases outside the gene matches.

This clone was recorded only once. This chain links TRBV3-1 (or the pseudogene TRBV3-2) with TRBJ2-1, with TRBD2 identical over 9 bases. V shed 3 bases, J shed 6 bases, and the junction held 9 bases outside the gene matches. This CDR3 spans 16 amino acids. The germline V gene encodes CDR1 LGHDT and CDR2 YNNKEL (reference sequence). DNA for the CDR3: TGTGCCAGCAGCCACTTTACAGGGCGGGGGGGCAATGAGCAGTTCTTC. Protein sequence: CASSHFTGRGGNEQFF.

CDR3 region: CASSYKEPGWSSPLHF. The CDR3 bases are TGTGCCAGCAGTTACAAAGAGCCAGGGTGGAGTTCACCCCTCCACTTT. The rearrangement uses TRBV6-5 and TRBJ1-6; TRBD1 is a possible D gene (5 bases). CDR1 is MNHEY and CDR2 is SVGAGI in the germline V gene. Deletions cut 2 bases from V and 9 bases from J, with 17 bases between. The CDR3 is made up of 16 amino acids.

This clone was seen once. The chain carries TRBV10-3 and TRBJ2-5; 8 bases are shared with TRBD2. Germline CDR1 and CDR2: ENHRY and SYGVKD. The CDR3 extends over 16 amino acids. With V trimmed by 0 bases and J by 5 bases, 8 bases remained unmatched. The CDR3 here is CAISESSAGGAETQYF. The CDR3 nucleotides are TGTGCCATCAGTGAGTCGAGTGCGGGGGGCGCGGAGACCCAGTACTTC.

This chain connects TRBV29-1 to TRBJ2-3; possibly TRBD2 for D (6 bases). From germline, CDR1 is SQVTM and CDR2 ANQGSEA. The V end was cut by 5 bases, the J end by 2 bases, with 26 bases between. This CDR3 comprises 18 residues. CDR3 in DNA: TGCAGCGTTCGAGGGCCCGCCCGGGAGAGACTTTTCACAGATACGCAGTATTTT. It is translated as CSVRGPARERLFTDTQYF.

CDR3 DNA: TGTGCCAGCAGCCAAGTTTCCGCGGTCTCCAATTATAATTCACCCCTCCACTTT. Its protein product is CASSQVSAVSNYNSPLHF. This chain connects TRBV14 to TRBJ1-6; no clear D. This CDR3 is 18 amino acids long. V was trimmed by 1 base and J by 4 bases, leaving 17 bases between them. The germline V gene has CDR1 SGHDN and CDR2 FVKESK.

The chain carries TRBV6-5 and TRBJ1-5; TRBD1 matches at 8 bases. V was clipped by 7 bases and J by 2 bases; unmatched bases: 7. The CDR3 covers 15 residues. The germline gives CDR1 MNHEY, CDR2 SVGAGI. CDR3 loop: CASTGDRGGNQPQHF. The DNA of the CDR3 is TGTGCCAGCACTGGAGACAGGGGTGGCAATCAGCCCCAGCATTTT.

The rearrangement links TRBV14 to TRBJ2-7; 8 bases are shared with TRBD1. After removal of 8 bases from V and 4 bases from J, the junction contained 7 bases not matched to a gene. Germline assignment: CDR1 SGHDN and CDR2 FVKESK. CDR3 length: 13 amino acids. The CDR3 spells CASGTTGGYEQYF. As DNA, the CDR3 is TGTGCCAGCGGAACCACAGGGGGGTACGAGCAGTACTTC.

This clone has just one count. The V call is TRBV4-2, the J call TRBJ2-7; TRBD1 agrees at 8 bases. The V gene's germline CDR1 is LGHNA and CDR2 YNFKEQ. The V and J ends lost 3 bases and 4 bases, in that order; junction bases with no gene match: 5. This CDR3 has 14 amino acids. CDR3 nucleotides: TGTGCCAGCAGCCAGGACAGGGCCAAATACGAGCAGTACTTC. Translation: CASSQDRAKYEQYF.

This clone occurred a few times. The gene calls are TRBV11-2 and TRBJ2-1; no reliable D call. The CDR3 sequence is 12 residues long. The germline CDR1 and CDR2 sequences are SGHAT and FQNNGV. V was trimmed by 5 bases and J by 4 bases, leaving 6 bases between them. The CDR3 here is CASSAGYNEQFF. Here the CDR3 DNA reads TGTGCCAGCAGCGCAGGATACAATGAGCAGTTCTTC.

V usage is TRBV5-1 and J usage is TRBJ2-2; no clear D. The CDR3 covers 16 residues. Germline values: CDR1 SGHRS, CDR2 YFSETQ. The ends were cut back, 2 bases at V and 3 bases at J, with 14 bases in the middle. The CDR3 loop is CASSFLPGSDTGELFF. In DNA form, the CDR3 reads TGCGCCAGCAGCTTCCTTCCGGGTTCGGACACCGGGGAGCTGTTTTTT.

The CDR3 region is CASSLGEEREKLFF. For the CDR3, the DNA is TGTGCCAGCAGTCTAGGGGAGGAACGTGAGAAGCTGTTTTTT. The chain joins TRBV28 to TRBJ2-2; maybe TRBD2 (6 bases). Germline V gives CDR1 MDHEN, CDR2 SYDVKM. V dropped 5 bases and J dropped 12 bases, with 19 bases sitting between them. This CDR3 is built from 14 residues.

This chain uses TRBV4-2 with TRBJ1-5; D is perhaps TRBD1 (6 bases). CDR1 is LGHNA, CDR2 YNFKEQ, per germline. The CDR3 has 15 residues. Trimming cost V 1 base and J 7 bases, with 14 bases left between them. The CDR3 spells CASSQAGGRGQPQHF. CDR3 sequence (DNA): TGTGCCAGCAGCCAAGCCGGGGGGCGCGGGCAGCCCCAGCATTTT.

The rearrangement joins TRBV5-1 to TRBJ2-3, with 8 bases matching TRBD1. The CDR3 runs 17 residues. Germline V lookup: CDR1 SGHRS, CDR2 YFSETQ. The junction had 14 bases not matched to a gene; V was cut back by 6 bases and J by 2 bases. CDR3 in amino acids: CASMALDRGGNTDTQYF. Written as DNA, the CDR3 is TGCGCCAGCATGGCCCTCGACAGGGGCGGAAACACAGATACGCAGTATTTT.